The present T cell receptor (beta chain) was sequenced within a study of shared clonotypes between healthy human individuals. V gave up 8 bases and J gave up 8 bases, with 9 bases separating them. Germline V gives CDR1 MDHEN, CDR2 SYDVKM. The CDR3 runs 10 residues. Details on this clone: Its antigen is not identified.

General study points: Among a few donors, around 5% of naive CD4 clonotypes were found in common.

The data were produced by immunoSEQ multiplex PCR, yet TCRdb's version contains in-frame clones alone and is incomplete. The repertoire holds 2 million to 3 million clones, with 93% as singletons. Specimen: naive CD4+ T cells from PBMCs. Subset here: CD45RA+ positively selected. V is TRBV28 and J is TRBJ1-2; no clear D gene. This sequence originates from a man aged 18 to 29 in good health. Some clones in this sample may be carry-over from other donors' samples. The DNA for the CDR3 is TGTGCCAGCCATAATCGAGGCTACACCTTC. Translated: CASHNRGYTF.